One sample yielded the 28 T cell receptor beta chains listed below, sequenced in a study of patients and donors after allogeneic stem cell transplantation. One entry per CDR3 protein, called by TCRdb with MiXCR from the RT-PCR reads. The sample carries about a million distinct CDR3 sequences, more than 15% recorded once. Sequencing was done on a sample of blood, either unsorted or a sorted T cell fraction (not recorded which). These TCRs come from a human donor who was either an allogeneic HSCT recipient or a stem cell or donor lymphocyte infusion donor (not recorded which). It is not recorded whose cells these are; they may come from a transplant donor.

In this sample, this clonotype turned up a few times. The V gene is TRBV7-2, the J gene TRBJ2-5, with D maybe TRBD2 (6 bases). Germline V gene data show CDR1 as SGHTA and CDR2 as FQGNSA. The CDR3 is 12 amino acids. Deletions cut 6 bases from V and 5 bases from J, with 10 bases between. The CDR3 DNA is TGTGCCAGCAGATGGGACTGGGAGACCCAGTACTTC. Its translation is CASRWDWETQYF.

The chain uses TRBV20-1 and TRBJ1-2, with unresolved D. Germline values: CDR1 DFQATT, CDR2 SNEGSKA (reference sequence). Trimming cost V 0 bases and J 0 bases, with 8 bases left between them. CDR3 length equals 14 residues. This CDR3 reads CSAREWTANYGYTF. DNA of the CDR3: TGCAGTGCTAGAGAGTGGACGGCTAACTATGGCTACACCTTC.

In this sample, this clonotype turned up a few times. The chain couples TRBV12-5 to TRBJ2-5; unclear D gene. V lost 7 bases and J 5 bases, leaving 8 bases between the germline ends. The CDR3 consists of 11 residues. CDR1 is LGHNT and CDR2 is FRNRAP in the germline V gene. CDR3 in DNA: TGTGCTAGTGCCAATCGGGAGACCCAGTACTTC. Protein: CASANRETQYF.

This clonotype occurred a few times. The chain links TRBV6-1 to TRBJ1-3; D call uncertain. Germline V gene data show CDR1 as MNHNS and CDR2 as SASEGT. Trimming took 5 bases from V and 0 from J, leaving 11 bases between them. The length of the CDR3 is 15 residues. CDR3 amino acids: CASSRSQSSGNTIYF. CDR3 nucleotides: TGTGCCAGCAGTCGATCCCAGAGCTCTGGAAACACCATATATTTT.

The chain employs TRBV7-9 and TRBJ2-7; unclear D gene. CDR3 length: 14 amino acids. Germline values: CDR1 SEHNR, CDR2 FQNEAQ (reference sequence). V was pared by 0 bases and J by 2 bases, with 8 bases between. The CDR3 nucleotides read TGTGCCAGCAGCTTAGCGGCCGATCCCTACGAGCAGTACTTC. It is translated as CASSLAADPYEQYF. Variable domain in full (rest from reference TRBV7-9 and TRBJ2-7): DTGVSQNPRHKITKRGQNVTFRCDPISEHNRLYWYRQTLGQGPEFLTYFQNEAQLEKSRLLSDRFSAERPKGSFSTLEIQRTEQGDSAMYLCASSLAADPYEQYFGPGTRLTVT.

J is TRBJ1-6 and V is TRBV2; no firm D call. CDR1 is SNHLY, CDR2 FYNNEI, per germline. CDR3 length: 13 residues. The V end lost 7 bases, the J end lost 6 bases, and 10 bases lay between the germline ends. CDR3 in DNA: TGTGCCAGCATCCCAACCATTAATTCACCCCTCCACTTT. This translates into CASIPTINSPLHF.

This clonotype was detected ten times or more. V usage is TRBV12-3 or TRBV12-4 and J usage is TRBJ1-1; D is undetermined. The V gene lost 4 bases and the J gene lost 4 bases, with 25 bases spanning the gap. The CDR3 contains 18 residues. CDR3 amino acids: CASSYHPPLGSVPTEAFF. The CDR3 nucleotides read TGTGCCAGCAGTTATCACCCCCCGCTCGGCAGCGTACCCACTGAAGCTTTCTTT.

This clonotype was recorded many times. The chain joins TRBV4-1 to TRBJ1-5; 7 bases match TRBD1. Germline V gene lookup returns CDR1 MGHRA and CDR2 YSYEKL. The V gene end was trimmed by 0 bases and the J gene end by 6 bases; junction bases not matched to a gene: 5. The CDR3 runs 15 residues. The CDR3 loop is CASSQDGQVSQPQHF. The CDR3 DNA is TGCGCCAGCAGCCAAGACGGACAGGTCAGTCAGCCCCAGCATTTT.

Note on this clonotype: Mismatch with germline at one junction end may stem from a read error. CDR3 protein: CAGRTGTGGAGNQPQHF. CDR3 DNA: TGTGCCGGCAGGACCGGGACAGGGGGCGCCGGCAATCAGCCCCAGCATTTT. V gene TRBV12-3 or TRBV12-4 combines with J gene TRBJ1-5, with 12 bases aligning to TRBD1. CDR3 length: 17 amino acids.

This clonotype appeared many times. The rearrangement joins TRBV12-3 or TRBV12-4 to TRBJ2-3; 10 bases are shared with TRBD2. V dropped 5 bases and J dropped 4; count of bases not matched to a gene: 3. The CDR3 sequence is 14 residues long. This chain's CDR3 is CASSLGTSADTQYF. CDR3 bases: TGTGCCAGCAGTCTGGGGACTAGCGCAGATACGCAGTATTTT.

In this sample, this clonotype turned up a few times. This chain uses TRBV3-1 with TRBJ2-1; 12 nucleotides match TRBD2. Germline V CDR1 and CDR2: LGHDT, YNNKEL (reference sequence). Trimming removed 0 bases from V and 9 bases from J; junction bases left unmatched: 9. CDR3 length: 17 amino acids. CDR3 sequence: CASSQEKRTSGIREQFF. The DNA of the CDR3 is TGTGCCAGCAGCCAAGAAAAACGGACTAGCGGGATCCGTGAGCAGTTCTTC.

There are a few counts of this clonotype. The rearrangement links TRBV7-9 to TRBJ1-1, with unresolved D. The germline CDR1 and CDR2 sequences are SEHNR and FQNEAQ (reference sequence). Trimming stripped 1 base from V and 1 base from J, with 10 bases between. The CDR3 runs to 15 residues. The CDR3 region is CASSLGRWGNTEAFF. The CDR3 nucleotides are TGTGCCAGCAGCTTAGGTCGTTGGGGGAACACTGAAGCTTTCTTT.

This clonotype was seen more than once but under ten times. V usage is TRBV5-1 and J usage is TRBJ2-2; the D gene is possibly TRBD1 (6 bases). The CDR3 extends over 15 amino acids. The germline V gene has CDR1 SGHRS and CDR2 YFSETQ. Deletions cut 3 bases from V and 3 bases from J, with 12 bases between. The CDR3 coding sequence is TGCGCCAGCAGCTCACAGGGACCCGACACCGGGGAGCTGTTTTTT. Residues: CASSSQGPDTGELFF.

This clonotype has a handful of counts. This rearrangement joins TRBV20-1 to TRBJ2-2; 7 bases agree with TRBD2. The CDR3 sequence is 15 residues long. Germline CDR1 and CDR2: DFQATT and SNEGSKA (reference sequence). The J segment lost 2 bases and the V segment lost 2 bases, leaving 5 bases of the junction unmatched. This CDR3 reads CSARPGTINTGELFF. The CDR3 nucleotides read TGCAGTGCTAGACCCGGGACTATAAACACCGGGGAGCTGTTTTTT.

In DNA, the CDR3 is TGTGCCAGCAGTGGGGGTCCCCGAGAGACCCAGTACTTC. Translating gives CASSGGPRETQYF. This chain connects TRBV6-2 or TRBV6-3 to TRBJ2-5; perhaps D is TRBD1 or TRBD2 (5 bases each). The CDR3 spans 13 residues. The ends were cut back, 5 bases at V and 4 bases at J, with 11 bases in the middle. In germline, CDR1 is MNHEY, CDR2 SVGEGT.

The V and J genes are TRBV24-1 and TRBJ2-3; possible D gene TRBD1, 7 bases. Per the germline V gene, CDR1 is KGHDR and CDR2 is SFDVKD. The ends were cut back, 7 bases at V and 4 bases at J, with 17 bases in the middle. The CDR3 has 15 amino acids. CDR3 amino acids: CATSNPGGGADTQYF. CDR3 nucleotide sequence: TGTGCCACCAGCAACCCAGGGGGAGGCGCAGATACGCAGTATTTT.

As DNA, the CDR3 is TGTGCCATCAGGCGGACAGTGAACACTGAAGCTTTCTTT. Its protein is CAIRRTVNTEAFF. The J gene is TRBJ1-1, the V gene TRBV10-3; a possible D gene is TRBD1 (6 bases). CDR1 and CDR2 (germline): ENHRY, SYGVKD. The CDR3 totals 13 residues. Trimming cost V 6 bases and J 0 bases, with 8 bases left between them.

CDR3 region: CASSPTGPMNTEAFF. The CDR3 bases are TGTGCCAGCAGTCCTACCGGGCCGATGAACACTGAAGCTTTCTTT. The chain combines TRBV6-1 with TRBJ1-1; no definite D call. The CDR3 has 15 amino acids. Germline V gives CDR1 MNHNS, CDR2 SASEGT. The V and J ends lost 5 bases and 0 bases respectively, with 13 bases between them.

This clonotype was detected many times. The chain combines TRBV12-3 or TRBV12-4 with TRBJ2-2; 7 bases match TRBD2. The CDR3 extends over 14 amino acids. With V trimmed by 7 bases and J by 5 bases, 7 bases remained unmatched. In DNA form, the CDR3 reads TGTGCCAGCACCGCCGCGGGGGAAACCGGGGAGCTGTTTTTT. Translating gives CASTAAGETGELFF.

In its sample, this clonotype was seen a few times. J is TRBJ2-3 and V is TRBV15; tentatively, D is TRBD2 (6 bases). The germline V gene has CDR1 LNHNV and CDR2 YYDKDF (reference sequence). V was clipped by 3 bases and J by 3 bases, with 16 bases between them. The CDR3 spans 16 residues. CDR3 residues: CATSSAGPPLTDTQYF. In DNA form, the CDR3 reads TGTGCCACCAGCAGTGCGGGACCCCCTTTGACAGATACGCAGTATTTT.

The rearrangement joins TRBV5-1 to TRBJ1-6; no reliable D call. Trimming took off 2 bases at V and 7 bases at J, with 13 bases between the two ends. CDR3 size: 15 residues. CDR1 is SGHRS, CDR2 YFSETQ, per germline. The CDR3 nucleotides read TGCGCCAGCAGCTTTCTACAGAATGGAAATTCACCCCTCCACTTT. The encoded protein is CASSFLQNGNSPLHF.

Only a few counts were recorded for this clonotype. The chain employs TRBV2 and TRBJ2-3; D is possibly TRBD1 (6 bases). Germline loops: CDR1 SNHLY, CDR2 FYNNEI. Deletions cut 1 base from V and 5 bases from J, with 10 bases between. This CDR3 region has 14 residues. The CDR3 sequence is CASSEDRVLDTQYF. In nucleotides, the CDR3 is TGTGCCAGCAGTGAAGACAGGGTGTTAGATACGCAGTATTTT.

This clonotype was found a few times. V and J are TRBV6-5 and TRBJ2-7; maybe TRBD2 (5 bases). CDR3 length: 14 residues. CDR1 and CDR2 (germline): MNHEY, SVGAGI. V lost 0 bases, J lost 3 bases, and 9 bases lay in between. The chain's CDR3 is CASSYSGAHYEQYF. The CDR3 DNA reads as TGTGCCAGCAGTTACTCGGGAGCTCACTACGAGCAGTACTTC.

This chain joins TRBV15 and TRBJ1-4; D is perhaps TRBD1 (6 bases). There are 18 residues in the CDR3. V was clipped by 1 base and J by 0 bases, with 15 bases between them. Germline CDR1 is LNHNV and CDR2 is YYDKDF (reference sequence). Here the CDR3 reads CATSRGTHSGATNEKLFF. Written as DNA, the CDR3 is TGTGCCACCAGCAGAGGGACTCATTCAGGGGCAACTAATGAAAAACTGTTTTTT.

The chain joins TRBV9 to TRBJ2-2; no clear D gene. The ends were cut back, 7 bases at V and 0 bases at J, with 13 bases in the middle. The CDR3 runs 15 residues. CDR1 is SGDLS, CDR2 YYNGEE, per germline. CDR3 bases: TGTGCCAGCGGGGTAAACTTCGCGAACACCGGGGAGCTGTTTTTT. Translating it yields CASGVNFANTGELFF.

This clonotype occurred a few times. The CDR3 DNA is TGCGCCAGCAGCAACACAGGGTCACATGGCTACACCTTC. It specifies CASSNTGSHGYTF. The V call is TRBV5-1, the J call TRBJ1-2; the D gene is possibly TRBD1 (6 bases). Germline CDR1 SGHRS, CDR2 YFSETQ. V lost 4 bases to trimming and J lost 6 bases, with 13 bases between them. This CDR3 has 13 residues.

This chain connects TRBV20-1 to TRBJ1-6; a possible D gene is TRBD1 (5 bases). The germline V gene encodes CDR1 DFQATT and CDR2 SNEGSKA (reference sequence). CDR3 size: 14 residues. Deletions cut 2 bases from V and 7 bases from J, with 12 bases between. The CDR3 loop reads CSARPGSGNSPLHF. As DNA, the CDR3 is TGCAGTGCTAGACCGGGCTCAGGGAATTCACCCCTCCACTTT.

The sample holds a few counts of this clonotype. This chain links TRBV27 with TRBJ1-2; D is uncertain. The V gene's germline CDR1 is MNHEY and CDR2 SMNVEV (reference sequence). The CDR3 is 13 amino acids. Trimming took off 5 bases at V and 3 bases at J, with 10 bases between the two ends. The chain's CDR3 is CASSPQEDYGYTF. The CDR3 DNA is TGTGCCAGCAGTCCCCAGGAAGACTATGGCTACACCTTC.